What follows are 5 T cell receptor beta chains derived from one specimen sequenced in a study of cytomegalovirus exposure and HLA in healthy donors. Vbeta (60) and Jbeta (13) primers were used in the PCR. The table came from immunoSEQ multiplex PCR; TCRdb's copy has only in-frame clones and leaves some out. This table has over 150,000 clones, 77% appearing once. What was sequenced was PBMCs. The receptors were sampled from a woman in her sixties or seventies in good health and CMV-seropositive.

The J gene is TRBJ1-1, the V gene TRBV5-1, with D possibly being TRBD1 (6 bases). This CDR3 contains 13 residues. Germline loops: CDR1 SGHRS, CDR2 YFSETQ. V was pared by 4 bases and J by 11 bases, with 18 bases between. The CDR3: CASSVGGQGLAFF. The CDR3 DNA follows: TGCGCCAGCAGCGTTGGGGGCCAGGGTCTGGCTTTCTTT.

A few counts support this clone. The genes are TRBV6-5 and TRBJ1-2, with TRBD1 matching 8 bases. The CDR3 has 15 residues. CDR1 and CDR2 from the germline V gene are MNHEY and SVGAGI. The V segment lost 1 base and the J segment 8 bases; nucleotides outside the gene matches: 9. CDR3: CASSYFGQGAGGYTF. The CDR3 bases are TGTGCCAGCAGTTACTTCGGGCAGGGGGCGGGGGGCTACACCTTC.

As regards this clone: Sequence at one end of the junction differs from germline and may be a read error. The chain links TRBV19 to TRBJ2-1; D uncertain. CDR3 length equals 12 residues. Germline V gene data show CDR1 as LNHDA and CDR2 as SQIVND (reference sequence). In DNA, the CDR3 is TGTGCCAGTAGTATATGGGCCAATCAGCAGTTCTTC. This gives the protein CASSIWANQQFF.

There are a few counts of this clone. V and J are TRBV9 and TRBJ2-5; TRBD1 agrees at 7 bases. This CDR3 has 15 residues. Trimming removed 2 bases from V and 2 bases from J; junction bases left unmatched: 6. Germline values: CDR1 SGDLS, CDR2 YYNGEE. The CDR3 coding sequence is TGTGCCAGCAGCGTGGGCAGGGGGTTTCAAGAGACCCAGTACTTC. Its protein product is CASSVGRGFQETQYF.

The V call is TRBV28, the J call TRBJ2-1; D might be TRBD2 (6 bases). Trimming took off 3 bases at V and 0 bases at J, with 24 bases between the two ends. There are 20 residues in the CDR3. In germline, CDR1 is MDHEN, CDR2 SYDVKM. CDR3 coding DNA: TGTGCCAGCAGTTTTCAACGGGCAGGAAGCCTGACTAGCTCCTACAATGAGCAGTTCTTC. Translating it yields CASSFQRAGSLTSSYNEQFF. Combining the CDR3 with reference TRBV28 and TRBJ2-1 gives the whole variable domain DVKVTQSSRYLVKRTGEKVFLECVQDMDHENMFWYRQDPGLGLRLIYFSYDVKMKEKGDIPEGYSVSREKKERFSLILESASTNQTSMYLCASSFQRAGSLTSSYNEQFFGPGTRLTVL.